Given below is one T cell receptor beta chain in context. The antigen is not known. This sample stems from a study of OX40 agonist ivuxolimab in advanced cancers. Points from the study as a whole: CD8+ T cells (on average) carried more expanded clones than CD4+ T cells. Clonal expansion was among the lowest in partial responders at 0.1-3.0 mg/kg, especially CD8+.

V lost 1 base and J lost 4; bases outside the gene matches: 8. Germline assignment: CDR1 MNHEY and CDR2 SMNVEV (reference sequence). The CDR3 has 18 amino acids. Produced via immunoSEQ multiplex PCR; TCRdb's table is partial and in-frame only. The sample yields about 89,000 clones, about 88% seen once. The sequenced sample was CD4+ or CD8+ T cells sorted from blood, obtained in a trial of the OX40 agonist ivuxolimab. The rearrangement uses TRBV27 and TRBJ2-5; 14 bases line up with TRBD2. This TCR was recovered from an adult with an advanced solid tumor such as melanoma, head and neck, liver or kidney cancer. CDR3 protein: CASSLYGLAGGRRETQYF. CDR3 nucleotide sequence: TGTGCCAGCAGTTTATACGGACTAGCGGGGGGCCGTAGAGAGACCCAGTACTTC.